This passage covers 26 T cell receptor beta chains from one sample sequenced in a study of T cells in localized non-small cell lung cancer. Using immunoSEQ multiplex PCR, the repertoire was profiled, and TCRdb retains in-frame clones only, with some absent. The table records 65,000 to 90,000 clones, about three quarters of them present only once. The sequencing used PBMCs, collected before any cancer treatment. The receptors come from a man aged 35-69 years with stage II squamous cell lung carcinoma.

The V and J genes are TRBV4-3 and TRBJ2-7, with TRBD1 matching over 10 bases. Germline loops: CDR1 LGHNA, CDR2 YSLEER. There are 15 residues in the CDR3. Unmatched junction bases numbered 1, after V lost 2 bases and J lost 0 bases. CDR3 in DNA: TGCGCCAGCAGCCAATGGGACAGGGGCTCCTACGAGCAGTACTTC. Its protein is CASSQWDRGSYEQYF.

This sequence joins TRBV7-9 and TRBJ2-1; TRBD2 agrees at 10 bases. V gave up 1 base and J gave up 10 bases; unmatched junction bases: 7. Germline V gene lookup returns CDR1 SEHNR and CDR2 FQNEAQ (reference sequence). This CDR3 contains 15 residues. CDR3 sequence reads: CASSLGWTSGREQFF. CDR3 DNA: TGTGCCAGCAGCTTAGGATGGACTAGCGGCCGGGAGCAGTTCTTC.

The chain has TRBV19 and TRBJ2-1; 10 bases are shared with TRBD1. The germline V gene encodes CDR1 LNHDA and CDR2 SQIVND (reference sequence). The CDR3 has 15 amino acids. J lost 7 bases, V lost 4 bases, and 7 bases had no gene match. The CDR3 loop is CASSKGDRGGNEQFF. The CDR3 DNA sequence: TGTGCCAGTAGTAAGGGGGACAGGGGAGGAAATGAGCAGTTCTTC. The complete variable domain, with remaining parts taken from reference TRBV19 and TRBJ2-1, reads DGGITQSPKYLFRKEGQNVTLSCEQNLNHDAMYWYRQDPGQGLRLIYYSQIVNDFQKGDIAEGYSVSREKKESFPLTVTSAQKNPTAFYLCASSKGDRGGNEQFFGPGTRLTVL.

V gene TRBV4-1 combines with J gene TRBJ2-7; D unresolved. V shed 0 bases and J shed 3 bases, with 15 bases lying between them. Germline loops: CDR1 MGHRA, CDR2 YSYEKL. The CDR3 is made up of 16 amino acids. CDR3 nucleotides: TGCGCCAGCAGCCAAGACTTAGGCAGCTTGAACTACGAGCAGTACTTC. The encoded protein is CASSQDLGSLNYEQYF.

In regard to this clone: Other DNA sequences within the sample encode an identical CDR3. This chain uses TRBV9 with TRBJ2-6, with D possibly TRBD2 on 6 matching bases. Per the germline V gene, CDR1 is SGDLS and CDR2 is YYNGEE. The CDR3 runs to 17 residues. Trimming cost V 2 bases and J 9 bases, with 21 bases left between them. The CDR3 DNA reads as TGTGCCAGCAGCGTGGCCCCCGGAGGGGACTTTTACAACGTCCTGACTTTC. Translated: CASSVAPGGDFYNVLTF.

In its sample, this clone was seen once. The CDR3 loop is CASSNDRGPTGELFF. CDR3 bases: TGTGCCAGCAGCAACGACAGGGGGCCCACCGGGGAGCTGTTTTTT. The chain employs TRBV7-3 and TRBJ2-2; the match to TRBD1 covers 10 bases. Unmatched junction bases numbered 4, after V lost 5 bases and J lost 4 bases. Germline V gives CDR1 SGHTA, CDR2 FQGTGA. The CDR3 has 15 residues. The full variable domain, rest sourced from reference TRBV7-3 and TRBJ2-2, is GAGVSQTPSNKVTEKGKYVELRCDPISGHTALYWYRQSLGQGPEFLIYFQGTGAADDSGLPNDRFFAVRPEGSVSTLKIQRTERGDSAVYLCASSNDRGPTGELFFGEGSRLTVL.

The rearrangement joins TRBV7-9 to TRBJ2-3; TRBD2 matches 7 bases. CDR1 and CDR2 (germline): SEHNR, FQNEAQ (reference sequence). This CDR3 spans 16 amino acids. V lost 2 bases, J lost 2 bases, and 7 bases stayed unmatched. CDR3 nucleotide sequence: TGTGCCAGCAGCTTACTGGGAGGGTGGGACACAGATACGCAGTATTTT. Translation: CASSLLGGWDTDTQYF.

The J gene is TRBJ2-2, the V gene TRBV5-4; no reliable D call. The CDR3 loop spans 17 amino acids. Germline loops: CDR1 SGHNT, CDR2 YYREEE (reference sequence). The V gene lost 0 bases and the J gene lost 3 bases, with 15 bases spanning the gap. The chain's CDR3 is CASSLAGKGSYTGELFF. DNA of the CDR3: TGTGCCAGCAGCTTGGCCGGCAAGGGATCCTACACCGGGGAGCTGTTTTTT.

This clone was observed a handful of times. The gene calls are TRBV15 and TRBJ1-4, with D tentatively TRBD1 (5 bases). This CDR3 is 15 amino acids long. The germline V gene has CDR1 LNHNV and CDR2 YYDKDF (reference sequence). Trimming took off 3 bases at V and 8 bases at J, with 16 bases between the two ends. CDR3 bases: TGTGCCACCAGCAGGGGGGGAAGGGCTGAAGAAAAACTGTTTTTT. The encoded protein is CATSRGGRAEEKLFF. Drawing the rest from reference TRBV15 and TRBJ1-4, the complete variable domain is DAMVIQNPRYQVTQFGKPVTLSCSQTLNHNVMYWYQQKSSQAPKLLFHYYDKDFNNEADTPDNFQSRRPNTSFCFLDIRSPGLGDTAMYLCATSRGGRAEEKLFFGSGTQLSVL.

This chain links TRBV5-6 with TRBJ1-6; D gene uncertain. CDR3 length: 15 residues. The germline V gene encodes CDR1 SGHDT and CDR2 YYEEEE. Trimming removed 3 bases from V and 6 bases from J, with 13 bases in between. CDR3 in amino acids: CASSSGSGLNSPLHF. As DNA, the CDR3 is TGTGCCAGCAGCTCGGGATCAGGCCTTAATTCACCCCTCCACTTT.

The chain joins TRBV5-1 to TRBJ1-1, with a weak D call TRBD1 (6 bases). The CDR3 extends over 16 amino acids. V dropped 2 bases and J dropped 1 base, with 15 bases sitting between them. The germline gives CDR1 SGHRS, CDR2 YFSETQ. The CDR3 here is CASSFRQAGQNTEAFF. In nucleotides, the CDR3 is TGCGCCAGCAGCTTCCGACAGGCGGGGCAGAACACTGAAGCTTTCTTT.

J is TRBJ2-1 and V is TRBV6-4; D remains ambiguous. Trimming took off 3 bases at V and 0 bases at J, with 9 bases between the two ends. There are 15 residues in the CDR3. Germline assignment: CDR1 MRHNA and CDR2 SNTAGT. The CDR3 region has the DNA TGTGCCAGCAGTGATGTTGGCAGCTCCTACAATGAGCAGTTCTTC. Amino acids: CASSDVGSSYNEQFF.

J is TRBJ1-2 and V is TRBV5-1, with D hard to call. Germline CDR1 SGHRS, CDR2 YFSETQ. Trimming took off 3 bases at V and 2 bases at J, with 14 bases between the two ends. The CDR3 sequence is 15 residues long. The CDR3 coding sequence is TGCGCCAGCAGCTCCCTCCTTGGGTCCAACTATGGCTACACCTTC. This sequence encodes CASSSLLGSNYGYTF.

The chain links TRBV5-8 to TRBJ2-3, with no clear D. This CDR3 has 14 residues. Germline V CDR1 and CDR2: SGHTS, YDEGEE. The V end was cut by 2 bases, the J end by 0 bases, with 7 bases between. DNA of the CDR3: TGTGCCAGCAGCTTAACTCCTAGCACAGATACGCAGTATTTT. Translating gives CASSLTPSTDTQYF.

This clone showed up just once. Germline is not matched at one junction end, which may reflect a read error. This chain connects TRBV7-7 to TRBJ1-1; D gene ambiguous. The CDR3 contains 13 residues. CDR1 is SSHAT and CDR2 is FNYEAQ in the germline V gene (reference sequence). CDR3 in amino acids: CASSLAFGAEAFF. CDR3 bases: TGTGCTAGCAGCTTAGCGTTTGGTGCTGAAGCTTTCTTT.

The chain recombines TRBV30 with TRBJ2-1; D is undetermined. Germline V gene lookup returns CDR1 GTSNPN and CDR2 SVGIG (reference sequence). Trimming stripped 1 base from V and 5 bases from J, with 9 bases between. The CDR3 covers 13 residues. For the CDR3, the DNA is TGTGCCTGGAGTGGTCCCCGAAACAATGAGCAGTTCTTC. It translates to CAWSGPRNNEQFF. Variable domain in full (rest from reference TRBV30 and TRBJ2-1): SQTIHQWPATLVQPVGSPLSLECTVEGTSNPNLYWYRQAAGRGLQLLFYSVGIGQISSEVPQNLSASRPQDRQFILSSKKLLLSDSGFYLCAWSGPRNNEQFFGPGTRLTVL.

The chain has TRBV14 and TRBJ1-3; D is undetermined. V gave up 1 base and J gave up 0 bases, with 10 bases separating them. In germline, CDR1 is SGHDN, CDR2 FVKESK. The CDR3 has 16 residues. The CDR3 sequence is CASSQVFSSSGNTIYF. CDR3 DNA: TGTGCCAGCAGCCAAGTATTCTCTTCCTCTGGAAACACCATATATTTT.

V and J are TRBV20-1 and TRBJ2-3, with D possibly TRBD2 on 5 matching bases. V was clipped by 5 bases and J by 4 bases, with 7 bases between them. The CDR3 extends over 11 amino acids. Germline V lookup: CDR1 DFQATT, CDR2 SNEGSKA (reference sequence). The CDR3 nucleotides read TGCAGTGCTGAGGGAGCAGATACGCAGTATTTT. Translating gives CSAEGADTQYF.

This clone was seen a handful of times. The rearrangement uses TRBV7-9 and TRBJ1-2, with D possibly TRBD1 on 6 matching bases. Germline loops: CDR1 SEHNR, CDR2 FQNEAQ (reference sequence). The germline V and J ends were trimmed by 5 bases and 13 bases, with 14 bases remaining between them. The CDR3 covers 11 residues. CDR3 sequence: CASSRDTAPTF. The CDR3 nucleotides read TGTGCCAGCAGCCGGGACACCGCTCCCACCTTC.

This clone was counted between two and nine times. The V and J genes are TRBV30 and TRBJ2-1, with D tentatively TRBD1 (6 bases). The V gene lost 2 bases and the J gene lost 3 bases, with 14 bases spanning the gap. Looked up from germline, CDR1 is GTSNPN and CDR2 is SVGIG (reference sequence). The CDR3 length is 15 residues. CDR3 protein: CAWSRSDSRYNEQFF. CDR3 sequence (DNA): TGTGCCTGGAGTCGATCGGACAGCCGCTACAATGAGCAGTTCTTC.

This chain joins TRBV27 and TRBJ2-2; a possible D gene is TRBD2 (6 bases). With 1 base removed from V and 6 bases from J, the gap between germline ends came to 15 bases. The length of the CDR3 is 16 residues. Per germline, CDR1 MNHEY and CDR2 SMNVEV (reference sequence). Here the CDR3 DNA reads TGTGCCAGCAGTTTATTACCGGGAGTGAGGGCCGGGGAGCTGTTTTTT. Amino acids: CASSLLPGVRAGELFF.

The rearrangement links TRBV28 to TRBJ1-3; perhaps TRBD1 as D (5 bases). Germline lookup yields CDR1 MDHEN and CDR2 SYDVKM. V was shortened by 7 bases and J by 3 bases, with 22 bases between the two germline ends. The CDR3 is 17 amino acids. The CDR3 DNA reads TGTGCCAGCACCCAACCAAGGGACTCAAGAAGTGGAAACACCATATATTTT. Residues: CASTQPRDSRSGNTIYF. Full variable domain (missing parts from reference TRBV28 and TRBJ1-3): DVKVTQSSRYLVKRTGEKVFLECVQDMDHENMFWYRQDPGLGLRLIYFSYDVKMKEKGDIPEGYSVSREKKERFSLILESASTNQTSMYLCASTQPRDSRSGNTIYFGEGSWLTVV.

This clone came up a few times. The chain is built from TRBV7-9 and TRBJ1-1; D unclear. Between the trimmed V and J ends, which lost 3 bases and 8 bases, there was a span of 10 bases. There are 12 residues in the CDR3. CDR1 and CDR2 from the germline V gene are SEHNR and FQNEAQ (reference sequence). CDR3: CASSLGGLEAFF. CDR3 bases: TGTGCCAGCAGCTTGGGAGGGCTCGAAGCTTTCTTT.

This clone was counted between two and nine times. This chain links TRBV6-5 with TRBJ1-2; 8 bases are a match to TRBD1. Germline CDR1 is MNHEY and CDR2 is SVGAGI. The V and J ends lost 2 bases and 8 bases, in that order; junction bases with no gene match: 7. The CDR3 consists of 14 residues. CDR3 bases: TGTGCCAGCAGTTACCGCGGACAGGGCGGGGGCTACACCTTC. This encodes CASSYRGQGGGYTF.

V and J are TRBV29-1 and TRBJ1-1; 7 bases are a match to TRBD1. After removal of 4 bases from V and 1 base from J, the junction contained 6 bases not matched to a gene. Germline CDR1 SQVTM, CDR2 ANQGSEA. CDR3 length equals 14 residues. The CDR3 DNA reads as TGCAGCGTTGCCCGGGACAGCGAGAACACTGAAGCTTTCTTT. This codes for CSVARDSENTEAFF.

Concerning this clone itself: A junction boundary mismatches the germline segment, possibly from a read error. The chain has TRBV7-7 and TRBJ2-5, with 9 positions matching TRBD1. The CDR3 has 15 amino acids. CDR1 is SSHAT, CDR2 FNYEAQ, per germline (reference sequence). The CDR3, as DNA: TGTGCTAGCAGCCAGTTGGGGACAGGGCGAGAGACCCAGTACTTC. It specifies CASSQLGTGRETQYF.